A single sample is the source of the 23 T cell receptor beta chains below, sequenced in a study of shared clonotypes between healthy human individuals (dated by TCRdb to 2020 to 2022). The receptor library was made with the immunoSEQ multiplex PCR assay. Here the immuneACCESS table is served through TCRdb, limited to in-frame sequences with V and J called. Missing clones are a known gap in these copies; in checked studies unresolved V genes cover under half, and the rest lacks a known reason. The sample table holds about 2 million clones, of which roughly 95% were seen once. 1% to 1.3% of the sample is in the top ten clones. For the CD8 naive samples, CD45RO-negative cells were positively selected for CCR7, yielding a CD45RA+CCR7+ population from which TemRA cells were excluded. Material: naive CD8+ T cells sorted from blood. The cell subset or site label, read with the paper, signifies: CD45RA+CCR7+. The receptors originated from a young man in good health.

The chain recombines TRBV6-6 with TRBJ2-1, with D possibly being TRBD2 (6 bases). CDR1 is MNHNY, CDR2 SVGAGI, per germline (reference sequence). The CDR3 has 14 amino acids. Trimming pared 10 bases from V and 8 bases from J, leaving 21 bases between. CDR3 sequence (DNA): TGTGCCACCCAGGACGGGAGTGGGGAGGATGAGCAGTTCTTC. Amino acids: CATQDGSGEDEQFF.

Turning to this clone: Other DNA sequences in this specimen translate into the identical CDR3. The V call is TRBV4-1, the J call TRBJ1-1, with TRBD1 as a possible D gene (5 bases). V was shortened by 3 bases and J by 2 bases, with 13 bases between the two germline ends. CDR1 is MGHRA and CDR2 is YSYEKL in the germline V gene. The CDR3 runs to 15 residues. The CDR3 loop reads CASSQVSGGNTEAFF. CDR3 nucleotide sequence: TGCGCCAGCAGCCAGGTGTCCGGGGGAAACACTGAAGCTTTCTTT.

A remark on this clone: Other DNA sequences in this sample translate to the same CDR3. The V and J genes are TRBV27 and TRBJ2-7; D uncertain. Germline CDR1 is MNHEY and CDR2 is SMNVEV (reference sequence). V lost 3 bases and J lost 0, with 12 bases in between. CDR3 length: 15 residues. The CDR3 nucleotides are TGTGCCAGCAGTTTGGGTGGTGGCGGCTCCTACGAGCAGTACTTC. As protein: CASSLGGGGSYEQYF.

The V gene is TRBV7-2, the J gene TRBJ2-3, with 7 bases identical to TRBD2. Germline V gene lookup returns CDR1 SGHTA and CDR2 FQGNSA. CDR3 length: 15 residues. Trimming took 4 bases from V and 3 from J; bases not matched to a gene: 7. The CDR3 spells CASSSGGWGTDTQYF. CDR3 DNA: TGTGCCAGCAGCTCGGGAGGATGGGGGACAGATACGCAGTATTTT.

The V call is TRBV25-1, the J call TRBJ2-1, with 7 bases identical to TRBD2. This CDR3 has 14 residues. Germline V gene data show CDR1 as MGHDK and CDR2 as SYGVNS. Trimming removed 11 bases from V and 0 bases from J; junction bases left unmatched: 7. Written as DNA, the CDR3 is TGTGCCGGGCATAGCGGGCGCTCCTACAATGAGCAGTTCTTC. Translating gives CAGHSGRSYNEQFF.

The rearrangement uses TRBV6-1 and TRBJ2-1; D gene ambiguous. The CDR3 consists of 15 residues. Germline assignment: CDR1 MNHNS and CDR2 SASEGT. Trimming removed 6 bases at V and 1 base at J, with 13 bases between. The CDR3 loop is CASRLGSSSYNEQFF. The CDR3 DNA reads TGTGCCAGCAGATTAGGCTCCTCTTCCTACAATGAGCAGTTCTTC.

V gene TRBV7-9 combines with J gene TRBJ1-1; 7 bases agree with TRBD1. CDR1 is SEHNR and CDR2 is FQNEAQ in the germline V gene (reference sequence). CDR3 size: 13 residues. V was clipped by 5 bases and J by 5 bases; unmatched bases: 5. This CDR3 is CASSRQGRTEAFF. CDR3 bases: TGTGCCAGCAGCCGACAGGGCCGAACTGAAGCTTTCTTT.

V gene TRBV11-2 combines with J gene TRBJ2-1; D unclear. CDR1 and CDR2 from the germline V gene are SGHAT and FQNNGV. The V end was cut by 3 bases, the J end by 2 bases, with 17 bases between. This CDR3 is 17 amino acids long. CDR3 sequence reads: CASSFVQLGFAYNEQFF. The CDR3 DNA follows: TGTGCCAGCAGCTTTGTTCAATTGGGATTTGCCTACAATGAGCAGTTCTTC.

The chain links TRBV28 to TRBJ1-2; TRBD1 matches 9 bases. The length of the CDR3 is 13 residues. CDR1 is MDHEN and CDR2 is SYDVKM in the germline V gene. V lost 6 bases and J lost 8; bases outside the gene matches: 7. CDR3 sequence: CASRTTGGEGYTF. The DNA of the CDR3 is TGTGCCAGCAGGACTACAGGGGGCGAAGGCTACACCTTC.

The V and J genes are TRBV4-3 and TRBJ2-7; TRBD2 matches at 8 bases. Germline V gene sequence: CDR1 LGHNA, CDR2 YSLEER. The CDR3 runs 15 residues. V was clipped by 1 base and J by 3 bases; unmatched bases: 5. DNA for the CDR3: TGCGCCAGCAGCCAAGTAAATAGCGGGGTCTACGAGCAGTACTTC. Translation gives CASSQVNSGVYEQYF.

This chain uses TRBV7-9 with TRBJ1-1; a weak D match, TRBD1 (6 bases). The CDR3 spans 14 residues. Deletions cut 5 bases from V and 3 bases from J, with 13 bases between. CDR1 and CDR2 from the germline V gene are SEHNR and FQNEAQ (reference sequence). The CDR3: CASSPTQGYTEAFF. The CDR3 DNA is TGTGCCAGCAGCCCCACCCAGGGGTACACTGAAGCTTTCTTT.

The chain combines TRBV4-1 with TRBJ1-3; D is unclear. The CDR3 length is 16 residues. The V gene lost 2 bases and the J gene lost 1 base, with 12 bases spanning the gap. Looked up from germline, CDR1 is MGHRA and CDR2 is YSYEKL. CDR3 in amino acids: CASSQPFFGSGNTIYF. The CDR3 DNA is TGCGCCAGCAGCCAACCATTTTTTGGGTCTGGAAACACCATATATTTT.

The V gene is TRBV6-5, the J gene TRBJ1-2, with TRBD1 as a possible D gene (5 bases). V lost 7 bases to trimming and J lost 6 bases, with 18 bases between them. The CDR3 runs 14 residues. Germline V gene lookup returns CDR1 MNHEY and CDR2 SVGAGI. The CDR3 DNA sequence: TGTGCCAGCACAGGGCCGAGCGAGTGGGATGGCTACACCTTC. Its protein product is CASTGPSEWDGYTF.

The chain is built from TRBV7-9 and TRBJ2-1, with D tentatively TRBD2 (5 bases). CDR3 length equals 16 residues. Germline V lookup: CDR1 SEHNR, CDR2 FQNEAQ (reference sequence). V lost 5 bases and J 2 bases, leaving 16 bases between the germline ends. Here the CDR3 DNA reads TGTGCCAGCAGCAAAGAGGGCCGACCAACCTACAATGAGCAGTTCTTC. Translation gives CASSKEGRPTYNEQFF.

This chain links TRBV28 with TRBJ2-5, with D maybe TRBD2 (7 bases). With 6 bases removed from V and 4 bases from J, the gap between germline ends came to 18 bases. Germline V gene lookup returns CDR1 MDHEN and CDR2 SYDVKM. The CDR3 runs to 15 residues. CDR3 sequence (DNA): TGTGCCAGCAGCCCGGAAACGGGGGGCCGAGAGACCCAGTACTTC. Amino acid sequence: CASSPETGGRETQYF. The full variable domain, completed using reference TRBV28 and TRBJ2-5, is DVKVTQSSRYLVKRTGEKVFLECVQDMDHENMFWYRQDPGLGLRLIYFSYDVKMKEKGDIPEGYSVSREKKERFSLILESASTNQTSMYLCASSPETGGRETQYFGPGTRLLVL.

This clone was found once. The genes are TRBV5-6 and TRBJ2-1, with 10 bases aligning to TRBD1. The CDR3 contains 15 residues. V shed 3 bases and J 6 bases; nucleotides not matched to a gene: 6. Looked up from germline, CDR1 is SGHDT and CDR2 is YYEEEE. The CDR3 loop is CASSSGQGGFNEQFF. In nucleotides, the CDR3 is TGTGCCAGCAGCTCCGGACAGGGGGGTTTCAATGAGCAGTTCTTC.

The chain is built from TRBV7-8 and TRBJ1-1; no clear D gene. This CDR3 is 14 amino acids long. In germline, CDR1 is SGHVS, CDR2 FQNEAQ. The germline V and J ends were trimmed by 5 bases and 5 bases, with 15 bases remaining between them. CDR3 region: CASSPGSQGTEAFF. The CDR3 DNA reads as TGTGCCAGCAGCCCTGGCTCCCAAGGGACTGAAGCTTTCTTT. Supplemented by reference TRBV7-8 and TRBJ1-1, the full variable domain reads GAGVSQSPRYKVAKRGQDVALRCDPISGHVSLFWYQQALGQGPEFLTYFQNEAQLDKSGLPSDRFFAERPEGSVSTLKIQRTQQEDSAVYLCASSPGSQGTEAFFGQGTRLTVV.

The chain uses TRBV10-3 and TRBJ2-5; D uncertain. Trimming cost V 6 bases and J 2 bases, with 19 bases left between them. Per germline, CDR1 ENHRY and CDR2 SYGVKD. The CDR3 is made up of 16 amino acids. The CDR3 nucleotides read TGTGCCATCAGGGGCGGCGAGGACGCTGAGCAAGAGACCCAGTACTTC. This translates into CAIRGGEDAEQETQYF.

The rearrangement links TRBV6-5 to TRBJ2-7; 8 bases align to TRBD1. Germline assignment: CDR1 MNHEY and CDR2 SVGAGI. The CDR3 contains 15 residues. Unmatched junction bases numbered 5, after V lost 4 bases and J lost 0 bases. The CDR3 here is CASSSGTGLSYEQYF. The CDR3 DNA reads TGTGCCAGCAGTTCCGGGACAGGCCTCTCCTACGAGCAGTACTTC.

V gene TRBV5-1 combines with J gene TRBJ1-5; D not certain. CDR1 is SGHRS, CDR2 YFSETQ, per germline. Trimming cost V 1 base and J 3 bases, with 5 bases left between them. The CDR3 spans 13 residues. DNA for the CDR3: TGCGCCAGCAGCTTGTCTGTCAATCAGCCCCAGCATTTT. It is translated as CASSLSVNQPQHF.

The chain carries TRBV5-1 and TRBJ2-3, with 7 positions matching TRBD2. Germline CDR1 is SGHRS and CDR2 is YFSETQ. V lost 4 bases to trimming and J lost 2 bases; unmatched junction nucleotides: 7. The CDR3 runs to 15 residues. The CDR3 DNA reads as TGCGCCAGCAGCCCGGGGGGTGAGTCCACAGATACGCAGTATTTT. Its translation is CASSPGGESTDTQYF.

The CDR3 loop reads CASSVAAGGNYGYTF. The CDR3 DNA follows: TGTGCCAGCAGCGTAGCCGCAGGAGGGAACTATGGCTACACCTTC. The genes are TRBV9 and TRBJ1-2; D remains unclear. This CDR3 contains 15 residues. Trimming pared 0 bases from V and 2 bases from J, leaving 11 bases between. From germline, CDR1 is SGDLS and CDR2 YYNGEE.

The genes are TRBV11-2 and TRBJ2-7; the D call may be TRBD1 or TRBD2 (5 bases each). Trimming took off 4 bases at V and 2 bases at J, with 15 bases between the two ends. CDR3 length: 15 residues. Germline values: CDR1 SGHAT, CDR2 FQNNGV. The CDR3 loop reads CASSSMWDGTYEQYF. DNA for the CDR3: TGTGCCAGCAGCTCAATGTGGGACGGTACCTACGAGCAGTACTTC.